This TCR beta chain stems from a study of regulatory T cells in long-lasting Graves disease. At the level of the study: Under 3 months of antithyroid drugs had been taken by newly diagnosed Graves' patients.

Germline-derived CDR1 and CDR2 are KGHDR and SFDVKD. The CDR3 length is 16 residues. V gave up 4 bases and J gave up 3 bases; unmatched junction bases: 4. In building TCR beta libraries, iRepertoire HTBI primers were used together with Arm-PCR of CDR3 regions. One entry per CDR3 protein, called by TCRdb with MiXCR from the multiplex PCR reads. In the table there are 350,000 to 550,000 distinct CDR3 sequences, 15% of which are singletons. Time point: newly diagnosed GD, antithyroid drugs for less than 3 months. PBMC-extracted RNA yielded the TCR library. Remarks on this clonotype: Its antigen is unknown.

Points from the study as a whole: Those with persistent disease had in common more public clonotypes (more than 2,500) than new patients (approximately 990). When disease was persistent, TRBV28, TRBJ1-2 and TRBJ2-5 were the favored segments. Small numbers of samples may have cut accuracy.

The same sample was also used in a study of T cells in Graves' hyperthyroidism and ophthalmopathy.

This specimen consisted of peripheral blood mononuclear cells (PBMCs), obtained at new diagnosis, from a patient treated with antithyroid drugs. This clonotype was obtained from a woman aged 30 to 39 with Graves disease. The rearrangement links TRBV24-1 to TRBJ2-1, with 11 bases lining up with TRBD2. CDR3: CATSESTSGDYNEQFF. In DNA form, the CDR3 reads TGTGCCACCAGTGAGTCGACTAGCGGGGACTACAATGAGCAGTTCTTC.